This TCR beta chain was profiled in a study of OX40 agonist ivuxolimab in advanced cancers. Across the study: Patients in the trial were receiving intravenous ivuxolimab every 2 weeks, at doses of 0.01 to 10 mg/kg.

The study's findings and limits: Low normalized clonal expansion also occurred in some nonresponding patients.

A word on this clone: Its target is not known.

The repertoire was sequenced with immunoSEQ multiplex PCR; TCRdb's copy has only in-frame clones and lacks some. The sample contains tens of thousands of clones, roughly nine tenths of which appear only once. The CDR3 loop spans 14 amino acids. Germline loops: CDR1 LGHNA, CDR2 YSLEER. Trimming shortened V by 0 bases and J by 0 bases, and 4 bases separated the two germline ends. This chain connects TRBV4-3 to TRBJ2-3; D remains unclear. The sequencing used CD4+ or CD8+ T cells sorted from blood, collected in a trial of the OX40 agonist ivuxolimab. This sequence originates from an adult with an advanced solid tumor such as melanoma, head and neck, liver or kidney cancer. DNA for the CDR3: TGCGCCAGCAGCCAAGACGGGAGCACAGATACGCAGTATTTT. Protein sequence: CASSQDGSTDTQYF.